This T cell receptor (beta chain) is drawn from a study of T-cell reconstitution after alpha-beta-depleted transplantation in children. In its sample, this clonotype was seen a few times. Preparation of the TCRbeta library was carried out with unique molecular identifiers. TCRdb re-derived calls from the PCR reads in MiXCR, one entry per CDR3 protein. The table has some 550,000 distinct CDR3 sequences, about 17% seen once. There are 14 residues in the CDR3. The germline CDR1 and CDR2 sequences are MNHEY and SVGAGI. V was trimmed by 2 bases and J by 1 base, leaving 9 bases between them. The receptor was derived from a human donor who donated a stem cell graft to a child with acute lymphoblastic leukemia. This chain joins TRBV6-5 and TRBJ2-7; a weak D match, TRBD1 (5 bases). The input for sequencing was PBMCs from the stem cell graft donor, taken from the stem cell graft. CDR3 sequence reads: CASSYRGHSYEQYF. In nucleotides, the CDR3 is TGTGCCAGCAGTTACCGTGGACATTCCTACGAGCAGTACTTC.